This entry features one T cell receptor beta chain sequence. This clone was detected only a few times. Its binding antigen is unknown. Base quality data are lacking; no much larger clone is found one base away. At one collaborating source in Seattle, patients were enrolled during active infection and were followed longitudinally through the course of disease. Collaborating institutions collected whole blood in K2EDTA tubes following their own protocols. Collaborator samples were shipped for TCRbeta analysis as frozen whole blood, isolated PBMCs, or DNA extracted from either sample type. TCRbeta CDR3 regions were amplified from genomic DNA using the immunoSEQ Assay, a bias-controlled multiplex PCR. The authors processed their data as follows. Within the assay, amplification of reference gene primers was used to estimate how many nucleated cells each sample contained. To quantify the absolute abundance of each unique TCRbeta CDR3 rearrangement, sequence reads were collapsed and filtered. For each sample, productive Simpson clonality was calculated as the square root of Simpson's diversity index across productive rearrangements. What TCRdb holds here is the immuneACCESS table cut down to in-frame rearrangements. Part of the clones is not present; checked against another copy, under half of the missing clones reflect an unresolved V gene, and the others are unexplained. V and J calls and clone size are given by that table; D and trimming were obtained from the DNA. The sample contains hundreds of thousands of clones, around 90% of them found a single time. Around 3% of the sample goes to the ten largest clones.

The germline V gene sets CDR1 to MGHRA and CDR2 to YSYEKL. Inclusive of the bounding cysteine and phenylalanine, the CDR3 is 14 residues long. Of the read, only the CDR3 DNA is kept; its 42 bases are in frame from base 1. Trimming removed 0 bases from V and 1 base from J, leaving 6 bases between the germline ends. This specimen comes from a study of blood T cell repertoires in COVID-19 (TCRdb year 2020). The study in broad terms: Collaborator samples came from the United States, Italy and Spain and covered acute and convalescent phases of COVID-19. The prospective study material was composed of cDNA or gDNA derived from T cells, B-cell-depleted T cells, or PBMCs. Deeply sampled blood TCRbeta repertoires from subjects exposed to, actively infected with, or recovered from COVID-19 were included in the dataset. A freely available public database, intended as a resource for researchers studying the immune response to SARS-CoV-2, is where the repertoires were released. Samples were obtained from the ongoing ImmuneRACE study (first 160 participants) and from over a thousand subjects provided by 6 global collaborators. Nearly every sample came with metadata listing a de-identified subject ID, COVID-19 status, age in years and sex. Where available, HLA class I and class II types were obtained from metadata supplied by the sample provider rather than from assay-based typing. The study at large found these results: The quantity of clinical and demographic metadata differed by source and by participant and was supplied without curation.

The sequence is built from TRBV4-1 and TRBJ1-1; a confident D gene designation cannot be given. The sequencing input was peripheral blood. The receptor comes from a woman in her 30s with COVID-19, enrolled during active disease. The CDR3 region reads CASSQDIRNTEAFF. The nucleotide sequence reads as follows: TGCGCCAGCAGCCAAGATATCCGGAACACTGAAGCTTTCTTT.